A single sample is the source of the 18 T cell receptor beta chains below, sequenced in a study of cytomegalovirus exposure and HLA in healthy donors. 60 Vbeta and 13 Jbeta primers were used in PCR. Clones were read by immunoSEQ multiplex PCR, and TCRdb kept only the in-frame ones, dropping some. The sample shows more than 85,000 clones, around 77% of them seen only once. Sequencing was performed on PBMCs. The receptor set was obtained from a female donor in good health and CMV-seronegative.

The chain couples TRBV5-4 to TRBJ2-1, with TRBD2 as a possible D gene (6 bases). Germline V CDR1 and CDR2: SGHNT, YYREEE (reference sequence). This CDR3 contains 15 residues. V was cut by 4 bases and J by 4 bases, with 15 bases left in between. Here the CDR3 reads CASSRGLATYNEQFF. CDR3 bases: TGTGCCAGCAGCCGCGGCCTAGCGACGTACAATGAGCAGTTCTTC.

This rearrangement joins TRBV4-1 to TRBJ2-5, with 9 bases identical to TRBD1. The CDR3 contains 15 residues. From germline, CDR1 is MGHRA and CDR2 YSYEKL. After removal of 3 bases from V and 5 bases from J, the junction contained 7 bases not matched to a gene. The CDR3 is CASSQEQGAGETQYF. The CDR3 DNA reads TGCGCCAGCAGCCAGGAACAGGGGGCCGGGGAGACCCAGTACTTC.

The CDR3 sequence: CAMDRGRGYEQYF. As DNA, the CDR3 is TGTGCCATGGACAGGGGAAGAGGCTACGAGCAGTACTTC. This rearrangement joins TRBV7-9 to TRBJ2-7, with 9 bases fitting TRBD1. CDR3 length: 13 residues. CDR1 SEHNR and CDR2 FQNEAQ come from the germline V gene (reference sequence). Trimming removed 10 bases from V and 3 bases from J; junction bases left unmatched: 7.

V usage is TRBV4-3 and J usage is TRBJ2-7, with 11 bases lining up with TRBD2. CDR1 is LGHNA and CDR2 is YSLEER in the germline V gene. Trimming took 3 bases from V and 4 from J; bases not matched to a gene: 2. This CDR3 spans 14 amino acids. The CDR3 DNA reads TGCGCCAGCAGCCACGGGACTAGCGGATACGAGCAGTACTTC. Its translation: CASSHGTSGYEQYF.

Points on this clone: The junction differs from germline at one of its ends, possibly a read error. This chain connects TRBV7-3 to TRBJ2-2, with 7 bases matching TRBD1. Germline CDR1 is SGHTA and CDR2 is FQGTGA. The CDR3 loop spans 16 amino acids. This CDR3 reads CASSLTGGANSGELFF. CDR3 coding DNA: TGTGCCAGCAGCTTAACAGGGGGCGCAAACAGCGGGGAGCTGTTTTTT.

This clone was observed a few times. This chain joins TRBV12-5 and TRBJ2-5, with D perhaps matching TRBD1 (7 bases). V lost 6 bases, J lost 0 bases, and 11 bases lay in between. The CDR3 is 14 amino acids. The germline V gene has CDR1 LGHNT and CDR2 FRNRAP. The CDR3 DNA reads as TGTGCTAGTGGCAGGGGGGAGAACCAAGAGACCCAGTACTTC. Protein sequence: CASGRGENQETQYF.

The chain is built from TRBV7-2 and TRBJ2-1, with D tentatively TRBD2 (5 bases). Per germline, CDR1 SGHTA and CDR2 FQGNSA. Trimming took off 5 bases at V and 6 bases at J, with 11 bases between the two ends. This CDR3 is 13 amino acids long. CDR3 nucleotides: TGTGCCAGCAGCCCTGGACTCATCAATGAGCAGTTCTTC. Encoded protein: CASSPGLINEQFF. The variable domain in full, completed from reference TRBV7-2 and TRBJ2-1, reads GAGVSQSPSNKVTEKGKDVELRCDPISGHTALYWYRQSLGQGLEFLIYFQGNSAPDKSGLPSDRFSAERTGGSVSTLTIQRTQQEDSAVYLCASSPGLINEQFFGPGTRLTVL.

The V gene is TRBV5-1, the J gene TRBJ1-2, with D possibly matching TRBD1 (5 bases). The ends were cut back, 0 bases at V and 5 bases at J, with 11 bases in the middle. The germline CDR1 and CDR2 sequences are SGHRS and YFSETQ. The CDR3 sequence is 14 residues long. CDR3 sequence reads: CASSLEGIVYGYTF. CDR3 in DNA: TGCGCCAGCAGCTTGGAGGGGATTGTGTATGGCTACACCTTC.

The V call is TRBV7-9, the J call TRBJ2-5; D might be TRBD1 (6 bases). Germline V gives CDR1 SEHNR, CDR2 FQNEAQ (reference sequence). The CDR3 loop spans 15 amino acids. Trimming took 5 bases from V and 5 from J, leaving 18 bases between them. This chain's CDR3 is CASSQGVRQAETQYF. DNA of the CDR3: TGTGCCAGCAGCCAGGGCGTTCGACAGGCGGAGACCCAGTACTTC.

The chain is built from TRBV13 and TRBJ2-5; D might be TRBD1 (6 bases). Near its end, the DNA agrees better with TRBJ2-7, so the J call may be wrong. Germline V gene data show CDR1 as PRHDT and CDR2 as FYEKMQ (reference sequence). The CDR3 length is 17 residues. CDR3 in amino acids: CASSARSGRGGSYEQYF. CDR3 in DNA: TGTGCCAGCAGCGCAAGGAGTGGAAGAGGGGGTTCCTACGAGCAGTACTTC.

This clone showed up just a few times. J is TRBJ2-1 and V is TRBV9; 9 positions match TRBD2. Trimming removed 1 base from V and 10 bases from J; junction bases left unmatched: 9. Per germline, CDR1 SGDLS and CDR2 YYNGEE. The CDR3 consists of 15 residues. The CDR3 is CASSVNQLAGEEQFF. CDR3 DNA: TGTGCCAGCAGCGTAAACCAACTAGCGGGCGAAGAGCAGTTCTTC.

The chain carries TRBV15 and TRBJ2-3; D might be TRBD2 (6 bases). V gave up 1 base and J gave up 1 base, with 9 bases separating them. This CDR3 has 15 amino acids. The germline CDR1 and CDR2 sequences are LNHNV and YYDKDF (reference sequence). DNA for the CDR3: TGTGCCACCAGCAGAGCACTAGCTGGCACAGATACGCAGTATTTT. It codes for CATSRALAGTDTQYF.

Concerning this clone itself: Other nucleotide sequences from this sample produce the same CDR3. V is TRBV6-1 and J is TRBJ2-1; 15 bases match TRBD2. The CDR3 totals 20 residues. V was pared by 3 bases and J by 0 bases, with 9 bases of the junction left unmatched. Germline loops: CDR1 MNHNS, CDR2 SASEGT. The CDR3, as DNA: TGTGCCAGCAGTGAGAAGATGGGACTAGCGGGAGGAAGCTCCTACAATGAGCAGTTCTTC. This gives the protein CASSEKMGLAGGSSYNEQFF.

The V and J genes are TRBV28 and TRBJ2-2, with a tentative D call TRBD1 (5 bases). Deletions cut 7 bases from V and 0 bases from J, with 15 bases between. This CDR3 has 16 residues. Germline V gives CDR1 MDHEN, CDR2 SYDVKM. The CDR3, as DNA: TGTGCCAGCATCCCCACGACAGTCGCGAACACCGGGGAGCTGTTTTTT. It encodes CASIPTTVANTGELFF. The whole variable domain, filled in from reference TRBV28 and TRBJ2-2, reads DVKVTQSSRYLVKRTGEKVFLECVQDMDHENMFWYRQDPGLGLRLIYFSYDVKMKEKGDIPEGYSVSREKKERFSLILESASTNQTSMYLCASIPTTVANTGELFFGEGSRLTVL.

The chain uses TRBV11-2 and TRBJ2-5; 16 nucleotides line up with TRBD2. The CDR3 loop spans 14 amino acids. V shed 7 bases, J shed 9 bases, and the junction held 5 bases outside the gene matches. CDR1 and CDR2 (germline): SGHAT, FQNNGV. CDR3 DNA: TGTGCCAGCACCCAAGGGACTAGCGGGAGGGCCCAGTACTTC. Residues: CASTQGTSGRAQYF. Full variable domain (remainder filled in from reference TRBV11-2 and TRBJ2-5): EAGVAQSPRYKIIEKRQSVAFWCNPISGHATLYWYQQILGQGPKLLIQFQNNGVVDDSQLPKDRFSAERLKGVDSTLKIQPAKLEDSAVYLCASTQGTSGRAQYFGPGTRLLVL.

The gene calls are TRBV7-9 and TRBJ1-3; D might be TRBD1 (6 bases). V was cut by 5 bases and J by 0 bases, with 14 bases left in between. Germline loops: CDR1 SEHNR, CDR2 FQNEAQ (reference sequence). This CDR3 spans 16 amino acids. CDR3 sequence (DNA): TGTGCCAGCAGCCATGGACAGAGCGACTCTGGAAACACCATATATTTT. Protein product: CASSHGQSDSGNTIYF.

This clone has a handful of counts. The chain recombines TRBV9 with TRBJ1-6; D possibly corresponds to TRBD1 (5 bases). Trimming removed 4 bases from V and 10 bases from J, with 12 bases in between. The CDR3 spans 13 residues. The V gene's germline CDR1 is SGDLS and CDR2 YYNGEE. The chain's CDR3 is CASSTAGRSPLHF. CDR3 nucleotide sequence: TGTGCCAGCAGCACCGCGGGGCGATCACCCCTCCACTTT.

A few counts support this clone. The rearrangement links TRBV5-6 to TRBJ2-1, with TRBD2 matching over 9 bases. Germline V gives CDR1 SGHDT, CDR2 YYEEEE. J gave up 7 bases and V 0 bases, and 8 bases lay outside the gene matches. The CDR3 loop spans 16 amino acids. DNA for the CDR3: TGTGCCAGCAGCTTGGCAGCGGGGGGCTTCAAGAATGAGCAGTTCTTC. Residues: CASSLAAGGFKNEQFF.